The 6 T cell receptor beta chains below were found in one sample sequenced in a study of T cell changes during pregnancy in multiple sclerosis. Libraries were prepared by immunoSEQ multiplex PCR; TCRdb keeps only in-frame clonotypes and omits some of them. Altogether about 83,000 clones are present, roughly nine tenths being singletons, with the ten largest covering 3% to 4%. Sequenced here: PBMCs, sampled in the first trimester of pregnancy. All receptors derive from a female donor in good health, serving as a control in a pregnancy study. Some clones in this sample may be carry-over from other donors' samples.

CDR3 protein: CASSDWGQGNTEAFF. For the CDR3, the DNA is TGTGCCAGCAGTGATTGGGGACAGGGGAACACTGAAGCTTTCTTT. The chain employs TRBV2 and TRBJ1-1, with TRBD1 matching over 9 bases. The J segment lost 1 base and the V segment lost 3 bases, leaving 3 bases of the junction unmatched. CDR3 size: 15 residues. The germline gives CDR1 SNHLY, CDR2 FYNNEI.

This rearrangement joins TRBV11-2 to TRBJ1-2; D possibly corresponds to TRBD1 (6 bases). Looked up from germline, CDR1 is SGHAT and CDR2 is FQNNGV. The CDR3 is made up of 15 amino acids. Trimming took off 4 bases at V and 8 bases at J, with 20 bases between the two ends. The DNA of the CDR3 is TGTGCCAGCAGCTCTCTTGCCGGGGGCGGGGGCGGCTACACCTTC. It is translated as CASSSLAGGGGGYTF.

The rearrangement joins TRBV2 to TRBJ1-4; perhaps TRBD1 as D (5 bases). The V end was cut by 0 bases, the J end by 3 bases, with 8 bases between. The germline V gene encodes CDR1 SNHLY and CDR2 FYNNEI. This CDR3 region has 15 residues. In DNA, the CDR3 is TGTGCCAGCAGTGAAGCGCTAGGGGCTAATGAAAAACTGTTTTTT. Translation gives CASSEALGANEKLFF.

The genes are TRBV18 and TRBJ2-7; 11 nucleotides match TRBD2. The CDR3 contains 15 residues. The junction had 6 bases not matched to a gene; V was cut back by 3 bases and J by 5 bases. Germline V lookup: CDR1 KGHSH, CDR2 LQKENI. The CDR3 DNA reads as TGTGCCAGCTCACCCGTAGCGGGGGGGCCCAACGAGCAGTACTTC. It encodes CASSPVAGGPNEQYF.

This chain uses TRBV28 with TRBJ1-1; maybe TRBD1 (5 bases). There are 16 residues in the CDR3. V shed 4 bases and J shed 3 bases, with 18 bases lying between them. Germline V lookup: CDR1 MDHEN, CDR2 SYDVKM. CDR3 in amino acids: CASSSVAGRRYTEAFF. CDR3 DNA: TGTGCCAGCAGTTCCGTGGCAGGGAGGAGATACACTGAAGCTTTCTTT.

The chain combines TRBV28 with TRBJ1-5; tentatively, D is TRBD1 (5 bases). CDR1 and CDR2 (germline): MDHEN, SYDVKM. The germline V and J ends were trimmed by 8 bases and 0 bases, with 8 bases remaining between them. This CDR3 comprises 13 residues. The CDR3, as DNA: TGTGCCAGCGCGACAGCTAGCAATCAGCCCCAGCATTTT. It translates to CASATASNQPQHF.